The T cell receptor beta chain under discussion was sequenced for a study of T cell repertoires in cytomegalovirus infection. Study-level background: Selection of CMV epitopes for the study included recently identified HLA-C-restricted and well-studied HLA-B-restricted ones. Indications of both CMV infection and matching HLA type were provided by public TCR beta signatures.

Study results and limitations: In two of eight donors, the top clonotype was HLA-C-restricted CMV-specific. Carriers of CMV and the relevant HLA type were discriminated by public TCR beta frequency.

The trim removed 7 bases at V and 0 bases at J, leaving 13 bases unmatched. Germline V gene sequence: CDR1 SEHNR, CDR2 FQNEAQ (reference sequence). The CDR3 spans 17 residues. Turning to this clonotype: As yet, its antigen is unknown.

TCRdb analysed the reads with MiXCR anew, one entry per CDR3 protein. The sample records about 920,000 distinct CDR3 sequences, roughly 30% being singletons. The sequencing used cultured CD8+ T cells from PBMCs, collected from culture after CMV antigen stimulation. The chain employs TRBV7-9 and TRBJ2-5; 8 nucleotides match TRBD2. This TCR derives from a human donor in good health (CMV status not recorded). Some clones in this sample may be carry-over from other donors' samples. The CDR3 loop reads CASTVHFSGEYQETQYF. As DNA, the CDR3 is TGTGCCAGCACCGTCCATTTTAGCGGGGAATACCAAGAGACCCAGTACTTC.